This T cell receptor beta chain was recovered during a study of blood T cell repertoires in COVID-19. The trim removed 1 base at V and 6 bases at J, leaving 7 bases unmatched. CDR1 and CDR2 from the germline V gene are SGHTA and FQGNSA. The CDR3 runs 15 residues. This clone was seen more than once but under ten times. Using immunoSEQ multiplex PCR, the repertoire was profiled, and TCRdb retains in-frame clones only, with some absent. The repertoire holds 90,000 to 100,000 clones, with around 90% as singletons. This chain uses TRBV7-2 with TRBJ2-3; 7 nucleotides align to TRBD2. Material for sequencing was peripheral blood. The clonotype was recovered from a woman aged 55-69 years with COVID-19, enrolled during active disease. For the CDR3, the DNA is TGTGCCAGCAGCTTAGGACCGACTAGCTCCGATACGCAGTATTTT. It yields the protein CASSLGPTSSDTQYF.